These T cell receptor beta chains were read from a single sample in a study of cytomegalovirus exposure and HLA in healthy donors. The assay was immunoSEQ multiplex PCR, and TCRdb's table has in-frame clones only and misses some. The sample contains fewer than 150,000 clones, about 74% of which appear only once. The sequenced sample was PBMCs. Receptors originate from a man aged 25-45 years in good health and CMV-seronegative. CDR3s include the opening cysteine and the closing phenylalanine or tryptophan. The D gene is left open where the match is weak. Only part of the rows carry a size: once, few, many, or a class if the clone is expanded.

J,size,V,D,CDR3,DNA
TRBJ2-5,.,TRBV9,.,CASSVAQGPGETQYF,TGTGCCAGCAGCGTAGCGCAGGGGCCTGGGGAGACCCAGTACTTC
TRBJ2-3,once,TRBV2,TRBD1,CASKPTGATDTQYF,TGTGCCAGCAAACCGACAGGGGCCACAGATACGCAGTATTTT
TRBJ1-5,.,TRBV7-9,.,CASSQEAHQPQHF,TGTGCCAGCAGTCAGGAGGCCCATCAGCCCCAGCATTTT
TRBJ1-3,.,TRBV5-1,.,CASREGTGNTIYF,TGCGCCAGCAGGGAGGGGACTGGAAACACCATATATTTT
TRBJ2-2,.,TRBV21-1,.,CASSKIALAGVFTGELFF,TGTGCCAGCAGCAAAATCGCACTAGCGGGAGTATTCACCGGGGAGCTGTTTTTT
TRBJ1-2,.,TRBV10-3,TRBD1,CAITDRANYGYTF,TGTGCCATCACCGACAGGGCTAACTATGGCTACACCTTC
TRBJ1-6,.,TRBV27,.,CASSLWASRVSNSPLHF,TGTGCCAGCAGTTTATGGGCCAGCAGGGTATCTAATTCACCCCTCCACTTT
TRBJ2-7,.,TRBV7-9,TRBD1,CASSFGQGGQYF,TGTGCCAGCAGCTTCGGACAGGGAGGGCAGTACTTC
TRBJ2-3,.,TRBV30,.,CAWSKGLERGGDTQYF,TGTGCCTGGAGTAAAGGACTAGAGAGGGGGGGGGATACGCAGTATTTT
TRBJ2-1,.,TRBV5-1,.,CASSLSNQRSYNEQFF,TGCGCCAGCAGCTTGTCTAACCAGCGGTCCTACAATGAGCAGTTCTTC
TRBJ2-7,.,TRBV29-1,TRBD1,CSVGTAGRPYEQYF,TGCAGCGTCGGGACAGCAGGGAGACCCTACGAGCAGTACTTC
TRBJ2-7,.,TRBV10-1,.,CASSFAVGHEQYF,TGCGCCAGCAGTTTCGCGGTCGGCCACGAGCAGTACTTC
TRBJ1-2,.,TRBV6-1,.,CASSNEGYGYTF,TGTGCCAGCAGTAATGAGGGCTATGGCTACACCTTC
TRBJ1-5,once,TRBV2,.,CASSETSRPQPQHF,TGTGCCAGCAGTGAAACATCGAGGCCCCAGCCCCAGCATTTT
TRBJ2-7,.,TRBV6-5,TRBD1,CASSYLTGGNRYEQYF,TGTGCCAGCAGTTACCTTACAGGGGGCAATCGGTACGAGCAGTACTTC
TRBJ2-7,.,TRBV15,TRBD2,CATSRDLAGALAEQYF,TGTGCCACCAGCAGAGATCTCGCGGGAGCCCTAGCCGAGCAGTACTTC